This passage covers 18 T cell receptor beta chains from one sample sequenced in a study of OX40 agonist ivuxolimab in advanced cancers. Libraries were prepared by immunoSEQ multiplex PCR; TCRdb keeps only in-frame clonotypes and omits some of them. The sample includes roughly 46,000 clones, 82% of them seen just once. Sequencing was performed on CD4+ or CD8+ T cells sorted from blood, taken in a trial of the OX40 agonist ivuxolimab. Source of these receptors: an adult with an advanced solid tumor such as melanoma, head and neck, liver or kidney cancer.

J is TRBJ1-5 and V is TRBV9; D remains ambiguous. Germline lookup yields CDR1 SGDLS and CDR2 YYNGEE. The CDR3 is 15 residues long. V lost 4 bases to trimming and J lost 0 bases, with 11 bases between them. The chain's CDR3 is CASSTTGHSNQPQHF. The CDR3 nucleotides read TGTGCCAGCAGCACGACGGGTCATAGCAATCAGCCCCAGCATTTT.

The chain uses TRBV29-1 and TRBJ2-3; a possible D gene is TRBD2 (7 bases). The germline gives CDR1 SQVTM, CDR2 ANQGSEA. V was pared by 7 bases and J by 1 base, with 24 bases between. This CDR3 is built from 17 residues. The CDR3 DNA reads as TGCAGCGCCTGGGGGGGCACGTCGGGGCTCCGCACAGATACGCAGTATTTT. Protein: CSAWGGTSGLRTDTQYF.

V is TRBV9 and J is TRBJ2-7; 9 bases are a match to TRBD1. Losses at the gene ends were 4 bases for V and 6 bases for J; bases not matched to a gene: 5. Looked up from germline, CDR1 is SGDLS and CDR2 is YYNGEE. There are 13 residues in the CDR3. CDR3 sequence (DNA): TGTGCCAGCAGCCTAACAGGGGGCGGCGAGCAGTACTTC. Amino acids: CASSLTGGGEQYF.

This rearrangement joins TRBV18 to TRBJ2-2, with unresolved D. Germline loops: CDR1 KGHSH, CDR2 LQKENI. This CDR3 is 17 amino acids long. V gave up 0 bases and J gave up 7 bases, with 18 bases separating them. DNA of the CDR3: TGTGCCAGCTCACCACCGGGATGGCAGCACCGAGACGGGGAGCTGTTTTTT. Translation: CASSPPGWQHRDGELFF.

The chain uses TRBV4-1 and TRBJ2-3, with TRBD2 identical over 7 bases. The germline V gene encodes CDR1 MGHRA and CDR2 YSYEKL. Losses at the gene ends were 2 bases for V and 2 bases for J; bases not matched to a gene: 7. The CDR3 has 16 residues. The CDR3 loop is CASSQIRLAPTDTQYF. The CDR3 DNA sequence: TGCGCCAGCAGCCAAATACGACTAGCTCCCACAGATACGCAGTATTTT.

DNA of the CDR3: TGTGCCAGCCCCCCAAAGGAGGAGACCCAGTACTTC. It encodes CASPPKEETQYF. V gene TRBV19 combines with J gene TRBJ2-5; D uncertain. The CDR3 covers 12 residues. From germline, CDR1 is LNHDA and CDR2 SQIVND (reference sequence). V lost 9 bases and J lost 5, with 13 bases in between.

CDR3 nucleotides: TGCGCCGTCCCTTCCAACACTGAAGCTTTCTTT. Translation: CAVPSNTEAFF. The gene calls are TRBV23-1 and TRBJ1-1; no clear D gene. TRBV23-1 is assigned to the ORF class and has an uncertain function. This CDR3 is 11 amino acids long. Trimming pared 11 bases from V and 2 bases from J, leaving 9 bases between.

In this sample, this clone turned up once. This chain connects TRBV6-5 to TRBJ1-2; a weak D match, TRBD1 (6 bases). Looked up from germline, CDR1 is MNHEY and CDR2 is SVGAGI. The V end was cut by 5 bases, the J end by 3 bases, with 13 bases between. This CDR3 is built from 14 residues. The CDR3 spells CASSGTRGYYGYTF. The CDR3 DNA follows: TGTGCCAGCAGTGGGACAAGGGGGTACTATGGCTACACCTTC.

This clone was counted only a few times. V gene TRBV5-4 combines with J gene TRBJ2-7, with D possibly being TRBD1 (6 bases). Germline-derived CDR1 and CDR2 are SGHNT and YYREEE (reference sequence). The CDR3 consists of 14 residues. Trimming removed 4 bases from V and 5 bases from J, with 16 bases in between. CDR3 in DNA: TGTGCCAGCAGCCTGACAACAGGGTACCACGAGCAGTACTTC. It is translated as CASSLTTGYHEQYF.

CDR3 in amino acids: CASSTGVFTNYGYTF. DNA for the CDR3: TGTGCCAGCAGTACCGGAGTTTTCACTAACTATGGCTACACCTTC. The chain joins TRBV6-1 to TRBJ1-2; D not resolved. The CDR3 is made up of 15 amino acids. Between the trimmed V and J ends, which lost 5 bases and 0 bases, there was a span of 13 bases. Looked up from germline, CDR1 is MNHNS and CDR2 is SASEGT.

The genes are TRBV10-3 and TRBJ2-7, with 12 bases that match TRBD2. Germline V gene lookup returns CDR1 ENHRY and CDR2 SYGVKD. V trimming: 1 base; J trimming: 5 bases; junction bases outside the gene matches: 6. This CDR3 spans 16 amino acids. The CDR3 is CAISELLAGGPDEQYF. The CDR3 region has the DNA TGTGCCATCAGTGAGTTGCTAGCGGGGGGGCCGGACGAGCAGTACTTC.

The sample holds a few counts of this clone. The V gene is TRBV2, the J gene TRBJ2-5; D ambiguous. CDR1 and CDR2 from the germline V gene are SNHLY and FYNNEI. The CDR3 totals 14 residues. The V end was cut by 1 base, the J end by 2 bases, with 8 bases between. CDR3 bases: TGTGCCAGCAGTGAAGGGACGTCTCAAGAGACCCAGTACTTC. Translated, it gives CASSEGTSQETQYF. Together with reference TRBV2 and TRBJ2-5, the CDR3 gives the full variable domain: EPEVTQTPSHQVTQMGQEVILRCVPISNHLYFYWYRQILGQKVEFLVSFYNNEISEKSEIFDDQFSVERPDGSNFTLKIRSTKLEDSAMYFCASSEGTSQETQYFGPGTRLLVL.

The rearrangement uses TRBV6-1 and TRBJ1-1, with a weak D call TRBD1 (6 bases). Trimming removed 4 bases at V and 4 bases at J, with 16 bases between. The CDR3 is 15 amino acids. The germline V gene has CDR1 MNHNS and CDR2 SASEGT. Here the CDR3 reads CASSGLTGLATEAFF. CDR3 coding DNA: TGTGCCAGCAGTGGATTAACAGGGTTGGCCACTGAAGCTTTCTTT.

The rearrangement joins TRBV10-3 to TRBJ1-5, with a possible D match to TRBD1 (5 bases). The V end was cut by 0 bases, the J end by 15 bases, with 21 bases between. The CDR3 consists of 15 residues. The germline CDR1 and CDR2 sequences are ENHRY and SYGVKD. DNA for the CDR3: TGTGCCATCAGTGAGTCTGGAGGATCGGGGGGTGTAAGGCATTTT. This gives the protein CAISESGGSGGVRHF.

Here the CDR3 reads CASTSGVTGELFF. The DNA of the CDR3 is TGTGCCAGCACCTCAGGAGTCACCGGGGAGCTGTTTTTT. V usage is TRBV6-5 and J usage is TRBJ2-2; D is ambiguous. The CDR3 extends over 13 amino acids. Germline V gene lookup returns CDR1 MNHEY and CDR2 SVGAGI. The germline V and J ends were trimmed by 7 bases and 4 bases, with 10 bases remaining between them.

The chain employs TRBV10-3 and TRBJ1-4, with TRBD1 as a possible D gene (5 bases). V was pared by 5 bases and J by 3 bases, with 10 bases between. Germline V gives CDR1 ENHRY, CDR2 SYGVKD. The CDR3 loop spans 14 amino acids. As DNA, the CDR3 is TGTGCCATCAGTCCCGGGACGGCTAATGAAAAACTGTTTTTT. Amino acids: CAISPGTANEKLFF.

The chain joins TRBV2 to TRBJ2-1, with a weak D call TRBD1 (5 bases). The CDR3 runs 11 residues. V lost 2 bases and J 10 bases, leaving 6 bases between the germline ends. Per the germline V gene, CDR1 is SNHLY and CDR2 is FYNNEI. The CDR3 protein is CASSENREQFF. The CDR3 DNA sequence: TGTGCCAGCAGTGAAAACAGGGAGCAGTTCTTC.

The rearrangement links TRBV7-9 to TRBJ2-5; D is perhaps TRBD1 or TRBD2 (5 bases each). The germline V gene has CDR1 SEHNR and CDR2 FQNEAQ (reference sequence). Trimming removed 3 bases from V and 1 base from J, with 9 bases in between. The CDR3 runs 14 residues. The CDR3 DNA sequence: TGTGCCAGCAGCTTGGGGGTTTCCCAAGAGACCCAGTACTTC. This encodes CASSLGVSQETQYF.